Here is one T cell receptor (beta chain) with its context. V lost 3 bases, J lost 2 bases, and 5 bases stayed unmatched. The CDR3 contains 16 residues. The V gene's germline CDR1 is SGHRS and CDR2 YFSETQ. Original processing notes: Nucleated cell number was recorded as an estimate derived from reference gene primer amplification. This table comes from immunoSEQ multiplex PCR, and its TCRdb copy is limited to in-frame clones, with some not included. The V and J calls and clone size were taken over from that table, and D and trimming were inferred from the DNA. This table holds around 70,000 clones, approximately 80% found once. The sample belongs to a study of blood T cell repertoires in COVID-19. Turning to the study itself: From the United States, Italy and Spain came samples of acute and convalescent COVID-19.

This chain joins TRBV5-1 and TRBJ2-3, with 11 bases lining up with TRBD2. The specimen was peripheral blood. The sequence came from a man older than 75 with acute or convalescent COVID-19. The CDR3 here is CASSSGTSGTTDTQYF. Here the CDR3 DNA reads TGCGCCAGCAGCTCCGGGACTAGCGGCACCACAGATACGCAGTATTTT.